The next 22 T cell receptor beta chains were all read from a single sample in a study of cytomegalovirus exposure and HLA in healthy donors. Vbeta (60) and Jbeta (13) primers were used in the PCR. The assay was immunoSEQ multiplex PCR, and TCRdb's table has in-frame clones only and misses some. The sample contains roughly 150,000 clones, about 79% of which appear only once. Material for sequencing was PBMCs. These receptors were taken from a woman aged 25 to 39 in good health and CMV-seronegative.

This clone occurred a few times. The V call is TRBV7-8, the J call TRBJ2-1; tentative D call: TRBD2 (6 bases). The CDR3 is made up of 14 amino acids. Germline V gives CDR1 SGHVS, CDR2 FQNEAQ. Trimming cost V 4 bases and J 9 bases, with 16 bases left between them. CDR3 protein: CASSSRDSGAEQFF. The CDR3 nucleotides are TGTGCCAGCAGCTCACGGGACTCCGGGGCTGAGCAGTTCTTC.

The genes are TRBV30 and TRBJ1-5; the D is unclear. V was cut by 3 bases and J by 1 base, with 7 bases left in between. The CDR3 is 13 amino acids. The germline CDR1 and CDR2 sequences are GTSNPN and SVGIG (reference sequence). The CDR3 bases are TGTGCCTGGAGCCACACGAGCAATCAGCCCCAGCATTTT. This codes for CAWSHTSNQPQHF.

The V and J genes are TRBV7-2 and TRBJ1-5; 9 bases map to TRBD1. V shed 4 bases and J 7 bases; nucleotides not matched to a gene: 5. This CDR3 has 14 residues. The germline V gene has CDR1 SGHTA and CDR2 FQGNSA. The CDR3 reads CASSSNRGLQPQHF. The CDR3 nucleotides are TGTGCCAGCAGCTCTAACAGGGGGCTCCAGCCCCAGCATTTT.

This clone turned up a few times. The chain uses TRBV9 and TRBJ1-6, with D possibly TRBD1 on 6 matching bases. This CDR3 has 15 amino acids. Trimming left V 0 bases short and J 7 bases short, with 11 bases between. The germline V gene encodes CDR1 SGDLS and CDR2 YYNGEE. The CDR3 is CASSVDPGANSPLHF. DNA for the CDR3: TGTGCCAGCAGCGTAGACCCAGGGGCCAATTCACCCCTCCACTTT.

The genes are TRBV6-4 and TRBJ2-7; possibly TRBD2 for D (5 bases). Germline V gene sequence: CDR1 MRHNA, CDR2 SNTAGT. The CDR3 is made up of 15 amino acids. The V end lost 0 bases, the J end lost 5 bases, and 14 bases lay between the germline ends. CDR3 protein: CASSDSPGLGDEQYF. The CDR3 DNA follows: TGTGCCAGCAGTGACTCTCCAGGCCTCGGGGACGAGCAGTACTTC.

The V gene is TRBV5-4, the J gene TRBJ1-1; 7 nucleotides agree with TRBD1. V was clipped by 3 bases and J by 10 bases; unmatched bases: 6. Per germline, CDR1 SGHNT and CDR2 YYREEE (reference sequence). The CDR3 has 12 residues. The CDR3 DNA reads TGTGCCAGCAGCTGGGGACAGCTTGGAGCTTTCTTT. Residues: CASSWGQLGAFF.

The sample holds a few counts of this clone. The V gene is TRBV25-1, the J gene TRBJ2-7; 9 bases align to TRBD1. Germline values: CDR1 MGHDK, CDR2 SYGVNS. This CDR3 region has 14 residues. The V segment lost 5 bases and the J segment 6 bases; nucleotides outside the gene matches: 8. The CDR3 spells CASSLGGTGSEQYF. The CDR3 nucleotides read TGTGCCAGCAGTCTCGGCGGGACAGGGAGCGAGCAGTACTTC.

The chain is built from TRBV11-3 and TRBJ1-2, with unresolved D. This CDR3 contains 13 residues. CDR1 is SGHNT and CDR2 is YENEEA in the germline V gene. With 3 bases removed from V and 5 bases from J, the gap between germline ends came to 10 bases. For the CDR3, the DNA is TGTGCCAGCAGCTTCCACCGGGGTTATGGCTACACCTTC. Its protein is CASSFHRGYGYTF.

The rearrangement links TRBV5-5 to TRBJ2-7; 10 bases line up with TRBD1. Germline-derived CDR1 and CDR2 are SGHKS and YYEKEE (reference sequence). The V and J ends lost 2 bases and 2 bases, in that order; junction bases with no gene match: 7. This CDR3 contains 16 residues. Here the CDR3 DNA reads TGTGCCAGCAGCTTTTCGGGGGACAGGGGAGCCTACGAGCAGTACTTC. Amino acid sequence: CASSFSGDRGAYEQYF.

This chain connects TRBV27 to TRBJ1-6, with TRBD1 as a possible D gene (5 bases). Germline assignment: CDR1 MNHEY and CDR2 SMNVEV (reference sequence). The V gene lost 3 bases and the J gene lost 10 bases, with 16 bases spanning the gap. The CDR3 sequence is 15 residues long. The CDR3 loop reads CASSFGGVSGSPLHF. Written as DNA, the CDR3 is TGTGCCAGCAGTTTTGGAGGGGTGTCGGGATCACCCCTCCACTTT.

This clone was recorded a few times. This chain uses TRBV7-3 with TRBJ1-6; D perhaps matches TRBD1 (6 bases). The CDR3 sequence is 15 residues long. The germline V gene has CDR1 SGHTA and CDR2 FQGTGA. Trimming pared 2 bases from V and 7 bases from J, leaving 12 bases between. The CDR3 nucleotides are TGTGCCAGCAGCTTAGAAACTAGGGGGAATTCACCCCTCCACTTT. It codes for CASSLETRGNSPLHF.

The chain carries TRBV4-3 and TRBJ1-1, with a tentative D call TRBD1 (6 bases). The germline V and J ends were trimmed by 5 bases and 5 bases, with 15 bases remaining between them. Germline V gene data show CDR1 as LGHNA and CDR2 as YSLEER. This CDR3 has 14 amino acids. CDR3 region: CASSSQGSRTEAFF. CDR3 sequence (DNA): TGCGCCAGCAGCTCACAGGGTTCGCGGACTGAAGCTTTCTTT.

The chain recombines TRBV4-1 with TRBJ1-2; TRBD1 agrees at 9 bases. The V gene end was trimmed by 0 bases and the J gene end by 6 bases; junction bases not matched to a gene: 11. The CDR3 has 17 amino acids. Germline CDR1 and CDR2: MGHRA and YSYEKL. CDR3 in DNA: TGCGCCAGCAGCCAAGATTCGAGGGGAAGGACAGGGGATGGCTACACCTTC. Its protein product is CASSQDSRGRTGDGYTF.

The chain couples TRBV2 to TRBJ1-2; no clear D gene. V lost 0 bases and J 8 bases, leaving 7 bases between the germline ends. Germline V lookup: CDR1 SNHLY, CDR2 FYNNEI. This CDR3 region has 12 residues. The DNA of the CDR3 is TGTGCCAGCAGTGAAGCGCTCGGGGGCTACACCTTC. Translating it yields CASSEALGGYTF.

The rearrangement uses TRBV9 and TRBJ1-2; D gene ambiguous. Trimming took off 5 bases at V and 1 base at J, with 15 bases between the two ends. Germline V gives CDR1 SGDLS, CDR2 YYNGEE. The CDR3 is 15 residues long. This chain's CDR3 is CASSPQPDDNYGYTF. DNA of the CDR3: TGTGCCAGCAGTCCACAGCCAGATGATAACTATGGCTACACCTTC.

The J gene is TRBJ1-6, the V gene TRBV5-1; unclear D gene. Deletions cut 4 bases from V and 7 bases from J, with 12 bases between. The CDR3 runs 14 residues. In germline, CDR1 is SGHRS, CDR2 YFSETQ. CDR3 loop: CASSRELGNSPLHF. DNA for the CDR3: TGCGCCAGCAGCCGGGAGTTGGGGAATTCACCCCTCCACTTT.

The table lists this clone with a few counts. CDR3 loop: CASSSRPDSNNEQFF. The DNA of the CDR3 is TGTGCCAGCAGCTCCCGCCCGGACTCGAACAATGAGCAGTTCTTC. The chain uses TRBV9 and TRBJ2-1, with D maybe TRBD2 (5 bases). V dropped 4 bases and J dropped 5 bases, with 16 bases sitting between them. Germline values: CDR1 SGDLS, CDR2 YYNGEE. The CDR3 is made up of 15 amino acids. Supplemented by reference TRBV9 and TRBJ2-1, the full variable domain reads DSGVTQTPKHLITATGQRVTLRCSPRSGDLSVYWYQQSLDQGLQFLIQYYNGEERAKGNILERFSAQQFPDLHSELNLSSLELGDSALYFCASSSRPDSNNEQFFGPGTRLTVL.

The rearrangement joins TRBV6-1 to TRBJ2-3, with 8 bases fitting TRBD2. Trimming removed 6 bases from V and 0 bases from J; junction bases left unmatched: 2. Germline assignment: CDR1 MNHNS and CDR2 SASEGT. This CDR3 spans 14 amino acids. CDR3 loop: CASRKRGSTDTQYF. CDR3 coding DNA: TGTGCCAGCAGAAAGCGGGGGAGCACAGATACGCAGTATTTT.

The V call is TRBV2, the J call TRBJ1-6; D is unclear. CDR1 and CDR2 from the germline V gene are SNHLY and FYNNEI. V dropped 0 bases and J dropped 7 bases, with 13 bases sitting between them. The CDR3 runs 16 residues. The CDR3 is CASSEALAGRNSPLHF. As DNA, the CDR3 is TGTGCCAGCAGTGAAGCGCTGGCGGGGAGGAATTCACCCCTCCACTTT.

About this clone itself: Other nucleotide sequences from this sample produce the same CDR3. The V call is TRBV7-2, the J call TRBJ1-5, with D possibly matching TRBD1 (6 bases). Trimming left V 1 base short and J 4 bases short, with 8 bases between. This CDR3 has 14 residues. Per germline, CDR1 SGHTA and CDR2 FQGNSA. CDR3 residues: CASSLGTGNQPQHF. The CDR3 DNA reads TGTGCCAGCAGCTTAGGCACAGGGAATCAGCCCCAGCATTTT.

The J gene is TRBJ2-1, the V gene TRBV7-8; 12 bases fit TRBD2. CDR1 and CDR2 from the germline V gene are SGHVS and FQNEAQ. After removal of 2 bases from V and 4 bases from J, the junction contained 3 bases not matched to a gene. The CDR3 is 16 residues long. CDR3 sequence (DNA): TGTGCCAGCAGCTTAAAAGGACTAGCGGGGTACAATGAGCAGTTCTTC. This sequence encodes CASSLKGLAGYNEQFF.

This sequence joins TRBV5-6 and TRBJ2-7; TRBD1 might be the D (6 bases). V was clipped by 4 bases and J by 2 bases, with 22 bases between them. The CDR3 runs 17 residues. Per germline, CDR1 SGHDT and CDR2 YYEEEE. The CDR3 region is CASSPRERGRFTYEQYF. CDR3 in DNA: TGTGCCAGCAGCCCCCGTGAGAGGGGGAGATTCACCTACGAGCAGTACTTC. Full variable domain (remainder filled in from reference TRBV5-6 and TRBJ2-7): DAGVTQSPTHLIKTRGQQVTLRCSPKSGHDTVSWYQQALGQGPQFIFQYYEEEERQRGNFPDRFSGHQFPNYSSELNVNALLLGDSALYLCASSPRERGRFTYEQYFGPGTRLTVT.